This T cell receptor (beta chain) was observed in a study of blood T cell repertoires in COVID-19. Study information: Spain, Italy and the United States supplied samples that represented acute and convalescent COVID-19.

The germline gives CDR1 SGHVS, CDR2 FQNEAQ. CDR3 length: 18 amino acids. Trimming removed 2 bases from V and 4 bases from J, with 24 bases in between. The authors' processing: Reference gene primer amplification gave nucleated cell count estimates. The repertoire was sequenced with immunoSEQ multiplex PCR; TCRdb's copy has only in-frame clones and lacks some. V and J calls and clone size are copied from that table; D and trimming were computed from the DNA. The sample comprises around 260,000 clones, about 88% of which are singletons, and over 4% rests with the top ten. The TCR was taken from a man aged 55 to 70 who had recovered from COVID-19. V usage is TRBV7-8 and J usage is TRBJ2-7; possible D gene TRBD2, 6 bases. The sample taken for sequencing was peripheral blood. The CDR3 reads CASSLSIGTGTFYYEQYF. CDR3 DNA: TGTGCCAGCAGCTTATCCATTGGAACCGGGACTTTTTATTACGAGCAGTACTTC.